Presented here are 14 T cell receptor beta chains from one specimen sequenced in a study of T cell repertoires in cytomegalovirus infection. TCRdb recomputed calls from the reads with MiXCR, one row per CDR3 protein. The table shows some 160,000 distinct CDR3 sequences, with roughly 17% occurring only once. Sequences were obtained from CD8+ T cells from PBMCs. These receptors were taken from a human donor in good health (CMV status not recorded). Some clones in this sample may be carry-over from other donors' samples.

In this sample, this clonotype turned up a few times. One junction end disagrees with the germline gene, perhaps due to a read error. The chain is built from TRBV7-2 and TRBJ2-1; tentative D call: TRBD2 (6 bases). Germline V CDR1 and CDR2: SGHTA, FQGNSA. This CDR3 contains 14 residues. This CDR3 is CASSLADHYNEQFF. The CDR3 DNA sequence: TGTGCCAGCAGTTTAGCGGACCACTACAATGAGCAGTTCTTC.

Many counts were recorded for this clonotype. The chain has TRBV14 and TRBJ1-1, with D maybe TRBD1 (6 bases). This CDR3 spans 16 amino acids. V shed 4 bases and J shed 3 bases, with 18 bases lying between them. Germline V CDR1 and CDR2: SGHDN, FVKESK. The CDR3 reads CASSRLGGARDTEAFF. CDR3 nucleotides: TGTGCCAGCAGCCGGTTGGGGGGGGCGCGGGACACTGAAGCTTTCTTT.

The chain combines TRBV4-1 with TRBJ1-4; D is uncertain. The CDR3 runs to 15 residues. CDR1 and CDR2 from the germline V gene are MGHRA and YSYEKL. The germline V and J ends were trimmed by 0 bases and 7 bases, with 12 bases remaining between them. CDR3 DNA: TGCGCCAGCAGCCAAGACGGCGGGAGCGGTGAAAAACTGTTTTTT. It specifies CASSQDGGSGEKLFF.

The J gene is TRBJ2-7, the V gene TRBV7-2, with no clear D. The CDR3 extends over 15 amino acids. Trimming took 1 base from V and 4 from J, leaving 14 bases between them. CDR1 and CDR2 from the germline V gene are SGHTA and FQGNSA. The CDR3 nucleotides read TGTGCCAGCAGCTTAGATCGGAACCCCTGGTACGAGCAGTACTTC. Translating it yields CASSLDRNPWYEQYF.

The chain has TRBV28 and TRBJ2-7; 9 bases line up with TRBD2. This CDR3 region has 14 residues. Germline-derived CDR1 and CDR2 are MDHEN and SYDVKM. V dropped 3 bases and J dropped 3; count of bases not matched to a gene: 3. This CDR3 reads CASSLGRGGYEQYF. CDR3 DNA sequence: TGTGCCAGCAGTTTGGGGCGGGGGGGCTACGAGCAGTACTTC.

CDR3 residues: CASSSQRTGGSYEQYF. As DNA, the CDR3 is TGTGCCAGCAGCTCCCAAAGGACAGGGGGCTCCTACGAGCAGTACTTC. The chain carries TRBV7-9 and TRBJ2-7; 10 bases line up with TRBD1. The germline V gene encodes CDR1 SEHNR and CDR2 FQNEAQ (reference sequence). The V gene end was trimmed by 4 bases and the J gene end by 0 bases; junction bases not matched to a gene: 6. The CDR3 is 16 amino acids.

In its sample, this clonotype was seen a few times. J is TRBJ2-1 and V is TRBV7-8; TRBD1 might be the D (6 bases). Germline CDR1 is SGHVS and CDR2 is FQNEAQ. V lost 5 bases to trimming and J lost 0 bases, with 14 bases between them. The length of the CDR3 is 16 residues. CDR3 protein: CASSQKPTGSYNEQFF. Here the CDR3 DNA reads TGTGCCAGCAGCCAAAAGCCGACAGGCTCCTACAATGAGCAGTTCTTC.

The chain employs TRBV7-6 and TRBJ2-1, with 8 bases matching TRBD2. Trimming took 9 bases from V and 10 from J; bases not matched to a gene: 11. The germline V gene encodes CDR1 SGHVS and CDR2 FNYEAQ. The CDR3 extends over 13 amino acids. The CDR3 bases are TGTGCCAGTACGGCCGGGGGGGAAGACGAGCAGTTCTTC. It codes for CASTAGGEDEQFF. Supplemented by reference TRBV7-6 and TRBJ2-1, the full variable domain reads GAGVSQSPRYKVTKRGQDVALRCDPISGHVSLYWYRQALGQGPEFLTYFNYEAQQDKSGLPNDRFSAERPEGSISTLTIQRTEQRDSAMYRCASTAGGEDEQFFGPGTRLTVL.

The J gene is TRBJ2-1, the V gene TRBV7-6, with 8 bases that match TRBD2. Germline V gives CDR1 SGHVS, CDR2 FNYEAQ. V lost 6 bases, J lost 7 bases, and 8 bases stayed unmatched. The CDR3 spans 14 residues. CDR3 coding DNA: TGTGCCAGCAGACCTTCTAGCGGGTGGAATGAGCAGTTCTTC. Translating gives CASRPSSGWNEQFF.

This clonotype was counted only a few times. The gene calls are TRBV6-6 and TRBJ2-7; 8 bases are shared with TRBD1. The germline V gene has CDR1 MNHNY and CDR2 SVGAGI (reference sequence). The CDR3 covers 14 residues. J was trimmed by 3 bases and V by 7 bases; bases with no gene match: 8. The CDR3 nucleotides read TGTGCCAGCATTTGGACAGGGATAGTCTACGAGCAGTACTTC. Translating it yields CASIWTGIVYEQYF.

The chain is built from TRBV6-2 or TRBV6-3 and TRBJ2-2; TRBD2 matches at 13 bases. Trimming took 5 bases from V and 2 from J; bases not matched to a gene: 2. The CDR3 is made up of 16 amino acids. Germline-derived CDR1 and CDR2 are MNHEY and SVGEGT. CDR3 in amino acids: CASSRTSGGNTGELFF. The CDR3 region has the DNA TGTGCCAGCAGTCGGACTAGCGGGGGCAACACCGGGGAGCTGTTTTTT.

This clonotype was observed a handful of times. This chain joins TRBV4-2 and TRBJ1-5; D not certain. The CDR3 covers 15 residues. Germline V gene data show CDR1 as LGHNA and CDR2 as YNFKEQ. V was pared by 4 bases and J by 4 bases, with 14 bases between. The CDR3 bases are TGTGCCAGCAGCCGGGAGGCGGGGTTGAATCAGCCCCAGCATTTT. It translates to CASSREAGLNQPQHF.

This chain connects TRBV29-1 to TRBJ2-5, with D unresolved. The V end lost 5 bases, the J end lost 5 bases, and 12 bases lay between the germline ends. The CDR3 contains 12 residues. The germline V gene encodes CDR1 SQVTM and CDR2 ANQGSEA. The CDR3 here is CSVSSISETQYF. CDR3 in DNA: TGCAGCGTTTCATCTATCTCTGAGACCCAGTACTTC.

As to this clonotype: This may arise from a read error, as a much more abundant clone is one base away. The CDR3 loop is CASSFYQGELFF. The CDR3 DNA reads TGTGCCAGCAGCTTTTATCAGGGGGAGCTGTTTTTT. The gene calls are TRBV7-8 and TRBJ2-2; D not resolved. Germline assignment: CDR1 SGHVS and CDR2 FQNEAQ. Trimming cost V 3 bases and J 8 bases, with 7 bases left between them. The CDR3 is 12 amino acids.